A selection of T cell receptor beta chains follows, all from one sample in a study of regulatory T cells. Sequenced by immunoSEQ multiplex PCR; TCRdb stores in-frame clones only, minus some. The sample lists 32,000 or so clones; 85% to 95% were seen once. The sample was conventional CD4+ T cells sorted from blood. The receptors come from a person in their late teens or twenties with CD3G deficiency. The conserved cysteine and the conserved F or W are not part of the CDR3 here. The D gene is left open where the match is weak.

>-|TRBV6-6|TRBJ1-4
ASSLRGGKTGEKLF
>-|TRBV21-1|TRBJ1-4
ASSSRDRGGEKLF
>-|TRBV7-8|TRBJ2-2
ASSRGAPRGAGELF
>-|TRBV19|TRBJ1-3
ASSSPGRRNTIY
>TRBD1|TRBV28|TRBJ2-4
ASSAGGQGKNIQY
>TRBD2|TRBV28|TRBJ2-1
ASSPRLAGNNEQF
>TRBD1|TRBV6-5|TRBJ1-1
ASSSVGQGLNTEAF
>-|TRBV19|TRBJ2-1
ASSILGEGEQF
>-|TRBV28|-
ASTSTGSSYEQY
>-|TRBV7-9|TRBJ2-2
ASSLGRGESGELF
>TRBD1|TRBV19|TRBJ2-5
ASSIERPGQQETQY
>-|TRBV27|TRBJ2-1
ASSKIGGGGNNEQF
>-|TRBV18|TRBJ2-1
ASWGRGRNEQF
>TRBD2|TRBV6-1|TRBJ2-5
ASSDNPGGAWETQY
>TRBD1|TRBV7-8|TRBJ2-1
ASSVGRTGNFYNEQF
>-|TRBV18|TRBJ2-3
ASSPGGTDTQY